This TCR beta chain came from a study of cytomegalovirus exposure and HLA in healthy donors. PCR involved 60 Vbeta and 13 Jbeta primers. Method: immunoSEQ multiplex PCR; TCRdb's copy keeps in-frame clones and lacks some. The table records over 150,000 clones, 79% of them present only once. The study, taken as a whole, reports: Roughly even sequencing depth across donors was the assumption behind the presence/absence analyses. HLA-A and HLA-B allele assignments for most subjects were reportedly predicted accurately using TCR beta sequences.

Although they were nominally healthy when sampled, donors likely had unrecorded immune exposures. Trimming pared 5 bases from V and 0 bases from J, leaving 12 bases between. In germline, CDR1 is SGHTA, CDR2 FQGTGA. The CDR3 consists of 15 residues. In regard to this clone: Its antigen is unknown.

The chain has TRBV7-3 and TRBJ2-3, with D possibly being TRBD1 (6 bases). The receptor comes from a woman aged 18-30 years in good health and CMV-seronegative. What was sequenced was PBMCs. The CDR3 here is CASSAMTGSTDTQYF. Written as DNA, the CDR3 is TGTGCCAGCAGCGCAATGACAGGTAGCACAGATACGCAGTATTTT.